A single sample is the source of the 24 T cell receptor beta chains below, sequenced in a study of cytomegalovirus exposure and HLA in healthy donors. The PCR employed 60 Vbeta primers together with 13 Jbeta primers. Method: immunoSEQ multiplex PCR; TCRdb's copy keeps in-frame clones and lacks some. Among under 200,000 clones listed, roughly 81% were seen once. Sequenced input: PBMCs. The receptors were sampled from a woman in her forties or fifties in good health and CMV-seronegative.

V and J are TRBV4-3 and TRBJ2-5, with 11 bases identical to TRBD2. V was clipped by 0 bases and J by 5 bases; unmatched bases: 5. The germline V gene has CDR1 LGHNA and CDR2 YSLEER. CDR3 length: 16 amino acids. The CDR3 DNA reads TGCGCCAGCAGCCAAGAACTAGCGGGGGACGAGGAGACCCAGTACTTC. Residues: CASSQELAGDEETQYF.

The sample holds one count of this clone. The chain is built from TRBV9 and TRBJ1-4; 7 bases map to TRBD1. Trimming cost V 3 bases and J 5 bases; bases outside gene matches: 7. The CDR3 covers 15 residues. Germline-derived CDR1 and CDR2 are SGDLS and YYNGEE. The CDR3 spells CASSGTGSRNEKLFF. CDR3 coding DNA: TGTGCCAGCAGCGGGACAGGCTCAAGAAATGAAAAACTGTTTTTT.

The chain couples TRBV10-3 to TRBJ2-7; 7 bases align to TRBD1. Losses at the gene ends were 2 bases for V and 5 bases for J; bases not matched to a gene: 12. The CDR3 extends over 16 amino acids. Germline V gene lookup returns CDR1 ENHRY and CDR2 SYGVKD. In DNA form, the CDR3 reads TGTGCCATCAGTGAGCCGTCGACAGGGCCCAGCCACGAGCAGTACTTC. Protein sequence: CAISEPSTGPSHEQYF.

V and J are TRBV7-8 and TRBJ2-3, with TRBD2 matching over 9 bases. Unmatched junction bases numbered 8, after V lost 4 bases and J lost 0 bases. Germline-derived CDR1 and CDR2 are SGHVS and FQNEAQ. The CDR3 is 17 amino acids. CDR3 residues: CASSSRAGGPSTDTQYF. CDR3 DNA: TGTGCCAGCAGCTCGCGCGCGGGGGGGCCTAGCACAGATACGCAGTATTTT.

The genes are TRBV28 and TRBJ2-1; 7 bases agree with TRBD1. Germline loops: CDR1 MDHEN, CDR2 SYDVKM. This CDR3 spans 15 amino acids. Losses at the gene ends were 3 bases for V and 5 bases for J; bases not matched to a gene: 7. CDR3 coding DNA: TGTGCCAGCAGTTTGTCAGGACAGGTAAACAATGAGCAGTTCTTC. This gives the protein CASSLSGQVNNEQFF.

The gene calls are TRBV6-5 and TRBJ1-1; 9 bases are a match to TRBD1. This CDR3 spans 15 amino acids. V was clipped by 2 bases and J by 2 bases; unmatched bases: 3. In germline, CDR1 is MNHEY, CDR2 SVGAGI. The CDR3 region is CASSYGTGYNTEAFF. DNA of the CDR3: TGTGCCAGCAGTTACGGGACAGGGTATAACACTGAAGCTTTCTTT.

This rearrangement joins TRBV7-9 to TRBJ2-3, with D possibly matching TRBD2 (6 bases). The CDR3 extends over 14 amino acids. Trimming removed 5 bases from V and 5 bases from J, with 14 bases in between. In germline, CDR1 is SEHNR, CDR2 FQNEAQ (reference sequence). The CDR3 region has the DNA TGTGCCAGCAGCGGGACTCTTCGGGGAGATACGCAGTATTTT. It codes for CASSGTLRGDTQYF.

The chain couples TRBV6-6 to TRBJ1-3; 10 nucleotides agree with TRBD1. The J segment lost 3 bases and the V segment lost 5 bases, leaving 4 bases of the junction unmatched. The CDR3 covers 15 residues. Germline lookup yields CDR1 MNHNY and CDR2 SVGAGI (reference sequence). CDR3: CASSPGQGFGNTIYF. The CDR3 coding sequence is TGTGCCAGCAGTCCGGGACAGGGGTTTGGAAACACCATATATTTT.

The V and J genes are TRBV4-3 and TRBJ2-3; the match to TRBD2 covers 14 bases. CDR3 size: 19 residues. V was pared by 0 bases and J by 4 bases, with 9 bases of the junction left unmatched. Germline lookup yields CDR1 LGHNA and CDR2 YSLEER. CDR3 amino acids: CASSQDPQTSGGASDTQYF. Written as DNA, the CDR3 is TGCGCCAGCAGCCAAGACCCCCAGACTAGCGGGGGGGCATCAGATACGCAGTATTTT.

This clone was seen more than once but under ten times. The chain has TRBV7-3 and TRBJ2-5; TRBD2 matches 12 bases. The CDR3 is 16 amino acids. The J segment lost 5 bases and the V segment lost 5 bases, leaving 9 bases of the junction unmatched. The germline V gene has CDR1 SGHTA and CDR2 FQGTGA. CDR3 residues: CASSPRGLAGGETQYF. DNA for the CDR3: TGTGCCAGCAGCCCCAGAGGTCTAGCGGGGGGGGAGACCCAGTACTTC.

Here the CDR3 reads CASSPYGLAADTQYF. DNA of the CDR3: TGTGCCAGCTCACCCTATGGACTAGCCGCAGATACGCAGTATTTT. The V gene is TRBV18, the J gene TRBJ2-3; TRBD2 agrees at 8 bases. From germline, CDR1 is KGHSH and CDR2 LQKENI. Germline trimming cut 3 bases from V and 4 bases from J; bases unmatched to any gene: 6. The CDR3 extends over 15 amino acids.

This chain links TRBV6-5 with TRBJ1-2; 8 bases match TRBD1. The CDR3 sequence is 13 residues long. The germline V gene encodes CDR1 MNHEY and CDR2 SVGAGI. With 6 bases clipped from V and 4 bases from J, the junction kept 4 bases outside the gene matches. CDR3 DNA sequence: TGTGCCAGCAGCAAGGGACAGGCCTATGGCTACACCTTC. Its protein is CASSKGQAYGYTF.

The V and J genes are TRBV18 and TRBJ2-5; 10 nucleotides match TRBD2. Germline V lookup: CDR1 KGHSH, CDR2 LQKENI. With 2 bases clipped from V and 4 bases from J, the junction kept 7 bases outside the gene matches. The CDR3 is 16 amino acids. The CDR3 DNA is TGTGCCAGCTCACCAGTGGTAGCGGGAGGTGGAGAGACCCAGTACTTC. This codes for CASSPVVAGGGETQYF.

The V call is TRBV5-1, the J call TRBJ2-2; TRBD1 matches at 8 bases. This CDR3 has 16 residues. Germline values: CDR1 SGHRS, CDR2 YFSETQ. Trimming at V came to 1 base and at J to 6 bases, leaving 8 bases not matched to a gene. Here the CDR3 reads CASSLFSGGAAGELFF. In nucleotides, the CDR3 is TGCGCCAGCAGCTTGTTTTCAGGGGGCGCGGCCGGGGAGCTGTTTTTT. Full variable domain (rest looked up from reference TRBV5-1 and TRBJ2-2): KAGVTQTPRYLIKTRGQQVTLSCSPISGHRSVSWYQQTPGQGLQFLFEYFSETQRNKGNFPGRFSGRQFSNSRSEMNVSTLELGDSALYLCASSLFSGGAAGELFFGEGSRLTVL.

The chain recombines TRBV7-2 with TRBJ2-1; a weak D match, TRBD2 (7 bases). CDR1 and CDR2 (germline): SGHTA, FQGNSA. The CDR3 consists of 14 residues. Trimming removed 3 bases at V and 6 bases at J, with 12 bases between. CDR3 nucleotide sequence: TGTGCCAGCAGCTTTGGGGGAGGGGGCAATGAGCAGTTCTTC. This gives the protein CASSFGGGGNEQFF.

This chain connects TRBV10-3 to TRBJ2-5; D is perhaps TRBD1 (5 bases). V shed 4 bases and J shed 3 bases, with 9 bases lying between them. CDR3 length: 13 amino acids. Germline CDR1 reads ENHRY; CDR2 reads SYGVKD. The CDR3: CAISGGKEETQYF. CDR3 coding DNA: TGTGCCATCAGTGGGGGCAAAGAAGAGACCCAGTACTTC.

On this clone: One end of the junction is discordant with germline, which a read error may explain. The chain recombines TRBV6-6 with TRBJ2-5, with 8 bases identical to TRBD1. This CDR3 has 15 amino acids. The germline V gene encodes CDR1 MNHNY and CDR2 SVGAGI (reference sequence). The DNA of the CDR3 is TGTGCCATCAGTGCGGGGACAGGTCTAGGAGAGACCCAGTACTTC. Translation: CAISAGTGLGETQYF.

This clone was detected a few times. This chain joins TRBV2 and TRBJ2-5; no clear D. This CDR3 is 11 amino acids long. V lost 8 bases to trimming and J lost 5 bases, with 9 bases between them. In germline, CDR1 is SNHLY, CDR2 FYNNEI. The CDR3 loop is CASERRETQYF. The CDR3 DNA sequence: TGTGCCAGCGAGCGTAGGGAGACCCAGTACTTC.

The genes are TRBV7-9 and TRBJ2-1; TRBD2 agrees at 12 bases. Germline trimming cut 5 bases from V and 4 bases from J; bases unmatched to any gene: 6. Germline V gene sequence: CDR1 SEHNR, CDR2 FQNEAQ (reference sequence). The CDR3 runs to 16 residues. Here the CDR3 reads CASSQGTSGFYNEQFF. CDR3 coding DNA: TGTGCCAGCAGCCAAGGGACTAGCGGGTTTTACAATGAGCAGTTCTTC.

V gene TRBV27 combines with J gene TRBJ1-5; weak D call: TRBD1 (5 bases). The length of the CDR3 is 13 residues. CDR1 is MNHEY and CDR2 is SMNVEV in the germline V gene (reference sequence). Trimming removed 8 bases from V and 3 bases from J, with 11 bases in between. Written as DNA, the CDR3 is TGTGCCAGCGGGGGAGGACCCAATCAGCCCCAGCATTTT. Its translation is CASGGGPNQPQHF.

V gene TRBV2 combines with J gene TRBJ1-1; TRBD1 aligns across 11 bases. Germline V gives CDR1 SNHLY, CDR2 FYNNEI. V shed 6 bases, J shed 4 bases, and the junction held 7 bases outside the gene matches. The CDR3 has 15 amino acids. CDR3 amino acids: CASRAPGQGVTEAFF. DNA for the CDR3: TGTGCCAGCAGAGCCCCGGGACAGGGGGTCACTGAAGCTTTCTTT.

The rearrangement links TRBV5-4 to TRBJ1-5; D gene uncertain. The length of the CDR3 is 13 residues. V lost 0 bases, J lost 3 bases, and 4 bases lay in between. CDR1 is SGHNT and CDR2 is YYREEE in the germline V gene (reference sequence). CDR3 sequence: CASSLDNNQPQHF. DNA of the CDR3: TGTGCCAGCAGCTTGGACAACAATCAGCCCCAGCATTTT.

The chain links TRBV7-2 to TRBJ1-2, with D possibly TRBD1 on 5 matching bases. There are 18 residues in the CDR3. Trimming shortened V by 0 bases and J by 3 bases, and 20 bases separated the two germline ends. Germline V gene lookup returns CDR1 SGHTA and CDR2 FQGNSA. DNA for the CDR3: TGTGCCAGCAGCTTAGCGGGTCTGGTGGGGCCCAGCCACTATGGCTACACCTTC. Protein sequence: CASSLAGLVGPSHYGYTF.

This chain links TRBV19 with TRBJ1-2; D unclear. CDR3 length: 13 amino acids. Germline V gene data show CDR1 as LNHDA and CDR2 as SQIVND (reference sequence). Trimming cost V 5 bases and J 10 bases, with 17 bases left between them. The CDR3 DNA reads as TGTGCCAGTAGTTCTACGGGTCCGCTCCTCTACACCTTC. Residues: CASSSTGPLLYTF.